This T cell receptor beta chain was sequenced in a study of neurological immune-mediated disorders. The group of healthy controls was made up of people who were blood bank volunteers in Maryland, USA. Trimming left V 6 bases short and J 0 bases short, with 13 bases between. The CDR3 is 15 amino acids. This clonotype was recorded many times. From the 5' RACE reads, TCRdb called clonotypes with MiXCR, one entry per CDR3 protein. This sample has roughly 80,000 distinct CDR3 sequences, with roughly a sixth found just once. Specimen: PBMCs. The chain carries TRBV12-3 or TRBV12-4 and TRBJ2-3, with TRBD2 as a possible D gene (5 bases). This receptor was identified in a woman aged 40 to 49 in good health. CDR3 in DNA: TGTGCCAGCAGGACGGACTTATCTAGCACAGATACGCAGTATTTT. Its translation is CASRTDLSSTDTQYF.